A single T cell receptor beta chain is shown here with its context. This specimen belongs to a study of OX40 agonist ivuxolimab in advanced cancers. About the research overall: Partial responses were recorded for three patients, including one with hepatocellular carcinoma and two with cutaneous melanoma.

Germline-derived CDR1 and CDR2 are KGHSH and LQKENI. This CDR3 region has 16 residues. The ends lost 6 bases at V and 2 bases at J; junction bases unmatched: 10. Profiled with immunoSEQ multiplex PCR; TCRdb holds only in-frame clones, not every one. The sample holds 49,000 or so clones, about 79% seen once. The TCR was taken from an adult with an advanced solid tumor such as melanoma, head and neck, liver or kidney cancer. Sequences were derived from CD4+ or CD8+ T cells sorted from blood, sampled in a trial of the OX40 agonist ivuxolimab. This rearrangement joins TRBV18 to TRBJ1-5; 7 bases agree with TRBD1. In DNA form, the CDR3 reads TGTGCCAGCTCCCCGGCCACAGGGGACGGCAATCAGCCCCAGCATTTT. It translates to CASSPATGDGNQPQHF.